This T cell receptor (beta chain) comes out of a study of blood T cells in healthy people across ages. Study conclusions and caveats: Compared with aged donors, long-lived donors showed fewer expanded clones, suggesting selection.

In regard to this clonotype: Its specificity is unknown.

PCR was performed a second time for roughly 7 to 12 cycles using a sample-barcoded 5' primer and a J-beta primer mix. TCRdb processed the 5' RACE reads anew with MiXCR; each CDR3 protein has one entry. Altogether under 750,000 distinct CDR3 sequences are present, around 48% being singletons, with the ten largest covering 20% to 25%. The junction had 0 bases not matched to a gene; V was cut back by 0 bases and J by 4 bases. The CDR3 has 15 residues. Germline V CDR1 and CDR2: MGHRA, YSYEKL. This sequence joins TRBV4-1 and TRBJ1-6; TRBD1 aligns across 7 bases. The sample consisted of blood. This sequence originates from an elderly man in good health. The CDR3 sequence: CASSQEGQYNSPLHF. DNA of the CDR3: TGCGCCAGCAGCCAAGAGGGACAGTATAATTCACCCCTCCACTTT.